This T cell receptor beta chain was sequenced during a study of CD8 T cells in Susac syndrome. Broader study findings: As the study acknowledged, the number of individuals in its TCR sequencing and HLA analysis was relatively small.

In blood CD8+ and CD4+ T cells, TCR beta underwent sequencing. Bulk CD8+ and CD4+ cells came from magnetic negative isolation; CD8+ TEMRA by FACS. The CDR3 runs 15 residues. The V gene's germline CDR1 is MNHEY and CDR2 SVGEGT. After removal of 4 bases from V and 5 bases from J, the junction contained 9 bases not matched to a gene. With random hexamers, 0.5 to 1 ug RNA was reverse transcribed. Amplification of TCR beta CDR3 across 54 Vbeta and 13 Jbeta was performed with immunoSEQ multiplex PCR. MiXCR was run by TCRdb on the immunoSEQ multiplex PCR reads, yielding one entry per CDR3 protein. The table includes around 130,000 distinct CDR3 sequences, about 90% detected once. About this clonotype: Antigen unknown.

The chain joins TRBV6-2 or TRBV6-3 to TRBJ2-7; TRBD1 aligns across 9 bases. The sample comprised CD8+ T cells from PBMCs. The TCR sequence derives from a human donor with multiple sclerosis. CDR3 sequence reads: CASSSWDRVANEQYF. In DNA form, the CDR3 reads TGTGCCAGCAGTTCCTGGGACAGGGTGGCTAACGAGCAGTACTTC.